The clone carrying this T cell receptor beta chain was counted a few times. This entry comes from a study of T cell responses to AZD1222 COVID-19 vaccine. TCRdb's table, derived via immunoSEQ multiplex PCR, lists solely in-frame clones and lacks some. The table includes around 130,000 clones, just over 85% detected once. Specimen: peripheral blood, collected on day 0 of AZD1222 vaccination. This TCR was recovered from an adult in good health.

The CDR3 sequence is CASSLGSRDTGELFF. The CDR3 nucleotides read TGTGCCAGCAGCCTCGGGAGTAGAGACACCGGGGAGCTGTTTTTT. The chain joins TRBV5-4 to TRBJ2-2; a weak D match, TRBD2 (6 bases). The germline V and J ends were trimmed by 4 bases and 3 bases, with 13 bases remaining between them. CDR1 SGHNT and CDR2 YYREEE come from the germline V gene (reference sequence). This CDR3 has 15 amino acids.